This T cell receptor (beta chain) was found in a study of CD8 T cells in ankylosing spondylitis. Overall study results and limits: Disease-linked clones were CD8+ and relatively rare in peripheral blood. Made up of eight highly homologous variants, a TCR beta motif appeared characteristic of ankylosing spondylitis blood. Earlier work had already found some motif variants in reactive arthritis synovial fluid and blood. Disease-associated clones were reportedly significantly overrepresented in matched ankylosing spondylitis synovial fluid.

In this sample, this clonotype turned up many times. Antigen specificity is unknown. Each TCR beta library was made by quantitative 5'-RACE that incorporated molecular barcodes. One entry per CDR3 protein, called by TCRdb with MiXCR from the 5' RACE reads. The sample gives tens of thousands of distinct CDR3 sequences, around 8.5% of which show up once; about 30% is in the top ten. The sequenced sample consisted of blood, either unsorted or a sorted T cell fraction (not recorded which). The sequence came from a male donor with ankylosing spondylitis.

The CDR3 nucleotides read TGCAGTGCTAGGGTAGCGGGAGCCACCTACAATGAGCAGTTCTTC. Its translation is CSARVAGATYNEQFF. The rearrangement joins TRBV20-1 to TRBJ2-1, with 9 bases that match TRBD2. CDR1 and CDR2 (germline): DFQATT, SNEGSKA (reference sequence). The CDR3 is 15 amino acids. The V gene end was trimmed by 3 bases and the J gene end by 2 bases; junction bases not matched to a gene: 5.